These 30 T cell receptor beta chains came from one sample sequenced in a study of siplizumab effects on memory and regulatory T cells. Method: immunoSEQ multiplex PCR; TCRdb's copy keeps in-frame clones and lacks some. This sample has about 100,000 clones, with about nine tenths found just once. The sequenced sample consisted of CD4+ T cells sorted from blood. The origin of the receptors is a human donor in good health.

This CDR3 reads CASSSLDVDGYTF. The CDR3 coding sequence is TGTGCCAGCAGCTCCCTCGATGTAGATGGCTACACCTTC. The rearrangement uses TRBV7-9 and TRBJ1-2, with D unclear. V was shortened by 4 bases and J by 6 bases, with 12 bases between the two germline ends. The CDR3 runs 13 residues. Germline V CDR1 and CDR2: SEHNR, FQNEAQ (reference sequence).

The rearrangement joins TRBV9 to TRBJ2-5; D perhaps matches TRBD1 (6 bases). Looked up from germline, CDR1 is SGDLS and CDR2 is YYNGEE. The CDR3 extends over 14 amino acids. Trimming stripped 3 bases from V and 2 bases from J, with 11 bases between. DNA of the CDR3: TGTGCCAGCAGCGCCGACAGGTGGCAAGAGACCCAGTACTTC. Its translation is CASSADRWQETQYF. The full variable domain, its missing parts supplied by reference TRBV9 and TRBJ2-5, is DSGVTQTPKHLITATGQRVTLRCSPRSGDLSVYWYQQSLDQGLQFLIQYYNGEERAKGNILERFSAQQFPDLHSELNLSSLELGDSALYFCASSADRWQETQYFGPGTRLLVL.

V is TRBV9 and J is TRBJ2-7; maybe TRBD1 (6 bases). The CDR3 runs to 15 residues. V was cut by 0 bases and J by 2 bases, with 12 bases left in between. Germline lookup yields CDR1 SGDLS and CDR2 YYNGEE. The CDR3 DNA reads as TGTGCCAGCAGCGTAGGGGCAGGGGCTGCCTACGAGCAGTACTTC. Protein: CASSVGAGAAYEQYF.

The V call is TRBV7-9, the J call TRBJ2-5; maybe TRBD2 (5 bases). There are 15 residues in the CDR3. V shed 3 bases and J shed 0 bases, with 11 bases lying between them. CDR1 and CDR2 (germline): SEHNR, FQNEAQ (reference sequence). The CDR3 coding sequence is TGTGCCAGCAGCTTTGGTAGCGCGTACCAAGAGACCCAGTACTTC. Protein product: CASSFGSAYQETQYF.

The chain is built from TRBV4-1 and TRBJ2-7; 7 bases agree with TRBD1. CDR1 and CDR2 from the germline V gene are MGHRA and YSYEKL. CDR3 length: 17 residues. V was clipped by 0 bases and J by 5 bases; unmatched bases: 13. The CDR3 DNA follows: TGCGCCAGCAGCCAAGATCCGCGACAGGGCGGGTGGGACGAGCAGTACTTC. Its protein product is CASSQDPRQGGWDEQYF.

J is TRBJ2-3 and V is TRBV18; D possibly matches TRBD1 or TRBD2 (5 bases each). There are 14 residues in the CDR3. Germline lookup yields CDR1 KGHSH and CDR2 LQKENI. Trimming cost V 4 bases and J 5 bases, with 13 bases left between them. The CDR3 DNA follows: TGTGCCAGCTCACATGAAGGGGCGGGAGATACGCAGTATTTT. Its translation: CASSHEGAGDTQYF.

The V gene is TRBV7-3, the J gene TRBJ2-2, with D perhaps matching TRBD2 (5 bases). The CDR3 loop spans 16 amino acids. Germline CDR1 and CDR2: SGHTA and FQGTGA. V lost 4 bases and J lost 0, with 12 bases in between. CDR3 sequence reads: CASSSPGISNTGELFF. CDR3 bases: TGTGCCAGCAGCTCCCCGGGGATTTCGAACACCGGGGAGCTGTTTTTT.

This rearrangement joins TRBV18 to TRBJ2-7; 10 positions match TRBD1. The CDR3 length is 15 residues. V shed 6 bases and J 3 bases; nucleotides not matched to a gene: 8. The V gene's germline CDR1 is KGHSH and CDR2 LQKENI. In DNA, the CDR3 is TGTGCCAGCTCTCTAAACCGGGACAGGGGCTACGAGCAGTACTTC. This encodes CASSLNRDRGYEQYF.

V gene TRBV14 combines with J gene TRBJ2-2; 11 bases match TRBD1. The CDR3 has 16 amino acids. Trimming took 3 bases from V and 7 from J; bases not matched to a gene: 7. Germline V CDR1 and CDR2: SGHDN, FVKESK. CDR3 protein: CASSQAGQGAGGELFF. The DNA of the CDR3 is TGTGCCAGCAGCCAGGCCGGACAGGGGGCTGGCGGGGAGCTGTTTTTT.

This chain joins TRBV7-3 and TRBJ1-1; a weak D match, TRBD1 (5 bases). V was cut by 2 bases and J by 6 bases, with 19 bases left in between. This CDR3 is 16 amino acids long. CDR1 is SGHTA, CDR2 FQGTGA, per germline. In nucleotides, the CDR3 is TGTGCCAGCAGCTTAGAGTCTTCGGGGGGTCCCCCTGAAGCTTTCTTT. Its protein product is CASSLESSGGPPEAFF.

The V gene is TRBV6-1, the J gene TRBJ1-3, with D maybe TRBD1 (5 bases). Germline V gene sequence: CDR1 MNHNS, CDR2 SASEGT. Trimming removed 5 bases at V and 4 bases at J, with 12 bases between. The CDR3 length is 14 residues. The CDR3 nucleotides are TGTGCCAGCAGTACGGCAGGGACCGGAAACACCATATATTTT. This translates into CASSTAGTGNTIYF.

This clone appeared a single time. The rearrangement links TRBV27 to TRBJ1-5, with TRBD1 as a possible D gene (5 bases). CDR3 size: 16 residues. The V gene's germline CDR1 is MNHEY and CDR2 SMNVEV (reference sequence). V lost 6 bases to trimming and J lost 2 bases, with 17 bases between them. The CDR3 DNA follows: TGTGCCAGCAGCTCCGGGGACTATGAGGGCAATCAGCCCCAGCATTTT. Translated, it gives CASSSGDYEGNQPQHF.

CDR3: CASSPYPTGFVNNEQFF. The CDR3 bases are TGTGCCAGCAGTCCTTATCCGACAGGGTTCGTAAACAATGAGCAGTTCTTC. The chain joins TRBV28 to TRBJ2-1, with TRBD1 identical over 7 bases. CDR1 and CDR2 from the germline V gene are MDHEN and SYDVKM. The junction had 15 bases not matched to a gene; V was cut back by 5 bases and J by 5 bases. This CDR3 region has 17 residues.

The chain employs TRBV25-1 and TRBJ1-1; 12 bases map to TRBD1. This CDR3 contains 17 residues. CDR1 and CDR2 from the germline V gene are MGHDK and SYGVNS. V lost 3 bases and J lost 3; bases outside the gene matches: 8. The CDR3 DNA reads as TGTGCCAGCAGTGATCGGGGACAGGGGGCTCGGGACACTGAAGCTTTCTTT. As protein: CASSDRGQGARDTEAFF.

J is TRBJ2-1 and V is TRBV14, with 10 bases that match TRBD2. V lost 4 bases and J lost 1; bases outside the gene matches: 13. From germline, CDR1 is SGHDN and CDR2 FVKESK. The CDR3 extends over 19 amino acids. The DNA for the CDR3 is TGTGCCAGCAGCCTATTCGAGAGCGGGGGGGCAGGTTCCTACAATGAGCAGTTCTTC. It is translated as CASSLFESGGAGSYNEQFF. Variable domain in full (rest from reference TRBV14 and TRBJ2-1): EAGVTQFPSHSVIEKGQTVTLRCDPISGHDNLYWYRRVMGKEIKFLLHFVKESKQDESGMPNNRFLAERTGGTYSTLKVQPAELEDSGVYFCASSLFESGGAGSYNEQFFGPGTRLTVL.

The chain couples TRBV5-1 to TRBJ2-7, with D tentatively TRBD1 (6 bases). V dropped 4 bases and J dropped 0 bases, with 20 bases sitting between them. The V gene's germline CDR1 is SGHRS and CDR2 YFSETQ. The CDR3 has 17 residues. The CDR3 reads CASSPATGTMTSYEQYF. Here the CDR3 DNA reads TGCGCCAGCAGCCCCGCGACCGGGACAATGACCTCCTACGAGCAGTACTTC.

The chain is built from TRBV19 and TRBJ2-2, with 9 bases identical to TRBD1. Germline assignment: CDR1 LNHDA and CDR2 SQIVND (reference sequence). Trimming at V came to 6 bases and at J to 1 base, leaving 6 bases not matched to a gene. This CDR3 has 16 residues. As DNA, the CDR3 is TGTGCCAGTAGACTGCCGGGACAGGGGAACACCGGGGAGCTGTTTTTT. It translates to CASRLPGQGNTGELFF.

The chain uses TRBV18 and TRBJ2-7; the D is unclear. CDR3 length equals 13 residues. CDR1 and CDR2 (germline): KGHSH, LQKENI. The V gene lost 4 bases and the J gene lost 1 base, with 8 bases spanning the gap. CDR3 sequence (DNA): TGTGCCAGCTCACGGGCCAGTTCCTACGAGCAGTACTTC. It codes for CASSRASSYEQYF. Full variable domain (remainder filled in from reference TRBV18 and TRBJ2-7): NAGVMQNPRHLVRRRGQEARLRCSPMKGHSHVYWYRQLPEEGLKFMVYLQKENIIDESGMPKERFSAEFPKEGPSILRIQQVVRGDSAAYFCASSRASSYEQYFGPGTRLTVT.

V and J are TRBV5-5 and TRBJ1-5; D might be TRBD1 (6 bases). The germline V gene has CDR1 SGHKS and CDR2 YYEKEE (reference sequence). The CDR3 is 15 amino acids. V dropped 2 bases and J dropped 7 bases, with 16 bases sitting between them. Here the CDR3 reads CASSLSQGIWQPQHF. As DNA, the CDR3 is TGTGCCAGCAGCTTAAGTCAGGGGATATGGCAGCCCCAGCATTTT.

For this clone: Other nucleotide sequences in the sample specify the same CDR3. V gene TRBV7-2 combines with J gene TRBJ2-3; weak D call: TRBD2 (6 bases). Trimming removed 0 bases at V and 0 bases at J, with 7 bases between. Germline CDR1 and CDR2: SGHTA and FQGNSA. The CDR3 is 15 residues long. DNA for the CDR3: TGTGCCAGCAGCTTAGCGGGGGGTAGCACAGATACGCAGTATTTT. Translated, it gives CASSLAGGSTDTQYF.

The V and J genes are TRBV7-9 and TRBJ2-5; D is tentatively TRBD1 or TRBD2 (5 bases each). V was cut by 1 base and J by 3 bases, with 6 bases left in between. Germline CDR1 is SEHNR and CDR2 is FQNEAQ (reference sequence). This CDR3 contains 13 residues. CDR3 region: CASSLGGKETQYF. The CDR3, as DNA: TGTGCCAGCAGCTTAGGGGGGAAAGAGACCCAGTACTTC. The full variable domain, rest sourced from reference TRBV7-9 and TRBJ2-5, is DTGVSQNPRHKITKRGQNVTFRCDPISEHNRLYWYRQTLGQGPEFLTYFQNEAQLEKSRLLSDRFSAERPKGSFSTLEIQRTEQGDSAMYLCASSLGGKETQYFGPGTRLLVL.

V and J are TRBV10-2 and TRBJ1-5, with 10 bases matching TRBD1. After removal of 5 bases from V and 0 bases from J, the junction contained 4 bases not matched to a gene. The CDR3 consists of 16 residues. Germline CDR1 WSHSY, CDR2 SAAADI. The CDR3 spells CASSPTGGFSNQPQHF. Here the CDR3 DNA reads TGCGCCAGCAGTCCGACAGGGGGCTTTAGCAATCAGCCCCAGCATTTT.

The rearrangement uses TRBV28 and TRBJ1-2; TRBD1 might be the D (5 bases). This CDR3 has 11 amino acids. V was clipped by 7 bases and J by 8 bases, with 11 bases between them. CDR1 is MDHEN and CDR2 is SYDVKM in the germline V gene. The CDR3 loop is CASTGTLGYTF. CDR3 nucleotides: TGTGCCAGCACTGGGACCTTAGGCTACACCTTC.

The chain combines TRBV19 with TRBJ1-5, with a tentative D call TRBD1 (6 bases). The CDR3 sequence is 17 residues long. Trimming pared 3 bases from V and 0 bases from J, leaving 15 bases between. Germline values: CDR1 LNHDA, CDR2 SQIVND (reference sequence). CDR3: CASSISPQGYSNQPQHF. Written as DNA, the CDR3 is TGTGCCAGTAGTATCAGCCCCCAGGGGTATAGCAATCAGCCCCAGCATTTT.

This clone came up once. The chain combines TRBV12-5 with TRBJ1-5; D is undetermined. Germline lookup yields CDR1 LGHNT and CDR2 FRNRAP. V gave up 1 base and J gave up 6 bases, with 4 bases separating them. This CDR3 region has 12 residues. The CDR3 DNA reads TGTGCTAGTGGTTTGGGGGCTCAGCCCCAGCATTTT. Protein sequence: CASGLGAQPQHF.

The chain employs TRBV19 and TRBJ2-6; D gene unclear. CDR3 size: 15 residues. CDR1 and CDR2 from the germline V gene are LNHDA and SQIVND (reference sequence). The germline V and J ends were trimmed by 6 bases and 0 bases, with 9 bases remaining between them. The DNA for the CDR3 is TGTGCCAGTAGGGGCCAGAGCTCTGGGGCCAACGTCCTGACTTTC. This codes for CASRGQSSGANVLTF.

The chain recombines TRBV10-1 with TRBJ2-3; D tentatively fits TRBD1 or TRBD2 (6 bases each). CDR1 is WNHNN, CDR2 SYGVQD, per germline (reference sequence). The V gene lost 5 bases and the J gene lost 2 bases, with 20 bases spanning the gap. CDR3 length: 17 residues. The CDR3 here is CASSWGPPGGVTDTQYF. CDR3 nucleotide sequence: TGCGCCAGCAGTTGGGGCCCGCCCGGGGGCGTCACAGATACGCAGTATTTT.

The J gene is TRBJ2-5, the V gene TRBV4-3, with a possible D match to TRBD1 (6 bases). Germline V gene data show CDR1 as LGHNA and CDR2 as YSLEER. V lost 2 bases to trimming and J lost 4 bases, with 8 bases between them. The CDR3 runs to 13 residues. The CDR3 nucleotides are TGCGCCAGCAGCCAATTCAGGGGAGAGACCCAGTACTTC. Protein sequence: CASSQFRGETQYF.

The rearrangement links TRBV9 to TRBJ1-3; weak D call: TRBD1 (5 bases). The CDR3 extends over 15 amino acids. V lost 3 bases, J lost 4 bases, and 14 bases lay in between. Per the germline V gene, CDR1 is SGDLS and CDR2 is YYNGEE. The CDR3 DNA follows: TGTGCCAGCAGCGACTGGGGCGCGGGGGGAAACACCATATATTTT. It codes for CASSDWGAGGNTIYF.

The chain combines TRBV30 with TRBJ2-1; 10 positions agree with TRBD2. Germline values: CDR1 GTSNPN, CDR2 SVGIG (reference sequence). The V gene end was trimmed by 3 bases and the J gene end by 2 bases; junction bases not matched to a gene: 1. CDR3 length: 14 residues. The DNA of the CDR3 is TGTGCCTGGAGGCTAGCGGGGGCCTACAATGAGCAGTTCTTC. Amino acid sequence: CAWRLAGAYNEQFF.